This TCR beta chain is drawn from a study of blood T cell repertoires in COVID-19. Study background: Sample material is recorded as cDNA or gDNA derived from T cells, B-cell-depleted T cells, or PBMCs.

Generated by immunoSEQ multiplex PCR, the TCRdb table keeps only in-frame clones and is missing some. Of a few hundred thousand clones listed, roughly 86% were seen once; the top ten hold approximately 9.8%. Source material: peripheral blood. The TCR was taken from a man aged 35 to 55 who had recovered from COVID-19.

CDR3 region: CASSLTGNGNTEAFF. The CDR3 DNA follows: TGTGCCAGCAGCTTAACAGGGAACGGGAACACTGAAGCTTTCTTT. The rearrangement joins TRBV7-2 to TRBJ1-1; D is possibly TRBD1 (6 bases). The germline CDR1 and CDR2 sequences are SGHTA and FQGNSA. The CDR3 length is 15 residues. V was shortened by 2 bases and J by 1 base, with 11 bases between the two germline ends.